This TCR beta chain was profiled in a study of cytomegalovirus exposure and HLA in healthy donors. Germline V CDR1 and CDR2: SGDLS, YYNGEE. The CDR3 consists of 14 residues. Trimming pared 4 bases from V and 0 bases from J, leaving 10 bases between. As concerns this clone: Its specificity is unknown.

Findings and limits, study-wide: It was assumed in the presence/absence analyses that sequencing depth was roughly uniform across donors.

PCR used 60 Vbeta primers and 13 Jbeta primers. Profiled with immunoSEQ multiplex PCR; TCRdb holds only in-frame clones, not every one. The sample totals about 59,000 clones. This clonotype was obtained from a man aged 30-40 years in good health and CMV-seropositive. Sequencing used PBMCs. The V gene is TRBV9, the J gene TRBJ1-1; D is uncertain. Here the CDR3 reads CASSLRLMNTEAFF. The CDR3 region has the DNA TGTGCCAGCAGCTTACGACTGATGAACACTGAAGCTTTCTTT.